The source of this T cell receptor beta chain is a study of Graves' ophthalmopathy and Graves' hyperthyroidism. This clonotype has ten or more counts. Beta-chain TCR CDR3 regions were amplified from RNA transcripts. First-round RT-PCR with HTBI primers preceded a second-round multiplex PCR. MiXCR, applied by TCRdb to the multiplex PCR reads, yields one record per CDR3 protein. The repertoire holds around 1.1 million distinct CDR3 sequences, with about two fifths as singletons. The length of the CDR3 is 13 residues. V was pared by 7 bases and J by 10 bases, with 7 bases of the junction left unmatched. The J gene is TRBJ2-5, the V gene TRBV12-3 or TRBV12-4, with 12 bases aligning to TRBD2. What was sequenced was peripheral blood or thyroid tissue (not recorded which). This TCR was recovered from an adult man with Graves' hyperthyroidism. CDR3 loop: CASIRTSGEDQYF. In nucleotides, the CDR3 is TGTGCCAGCATCAGGACTAGCGGGGAAGACCAGTACTTC.